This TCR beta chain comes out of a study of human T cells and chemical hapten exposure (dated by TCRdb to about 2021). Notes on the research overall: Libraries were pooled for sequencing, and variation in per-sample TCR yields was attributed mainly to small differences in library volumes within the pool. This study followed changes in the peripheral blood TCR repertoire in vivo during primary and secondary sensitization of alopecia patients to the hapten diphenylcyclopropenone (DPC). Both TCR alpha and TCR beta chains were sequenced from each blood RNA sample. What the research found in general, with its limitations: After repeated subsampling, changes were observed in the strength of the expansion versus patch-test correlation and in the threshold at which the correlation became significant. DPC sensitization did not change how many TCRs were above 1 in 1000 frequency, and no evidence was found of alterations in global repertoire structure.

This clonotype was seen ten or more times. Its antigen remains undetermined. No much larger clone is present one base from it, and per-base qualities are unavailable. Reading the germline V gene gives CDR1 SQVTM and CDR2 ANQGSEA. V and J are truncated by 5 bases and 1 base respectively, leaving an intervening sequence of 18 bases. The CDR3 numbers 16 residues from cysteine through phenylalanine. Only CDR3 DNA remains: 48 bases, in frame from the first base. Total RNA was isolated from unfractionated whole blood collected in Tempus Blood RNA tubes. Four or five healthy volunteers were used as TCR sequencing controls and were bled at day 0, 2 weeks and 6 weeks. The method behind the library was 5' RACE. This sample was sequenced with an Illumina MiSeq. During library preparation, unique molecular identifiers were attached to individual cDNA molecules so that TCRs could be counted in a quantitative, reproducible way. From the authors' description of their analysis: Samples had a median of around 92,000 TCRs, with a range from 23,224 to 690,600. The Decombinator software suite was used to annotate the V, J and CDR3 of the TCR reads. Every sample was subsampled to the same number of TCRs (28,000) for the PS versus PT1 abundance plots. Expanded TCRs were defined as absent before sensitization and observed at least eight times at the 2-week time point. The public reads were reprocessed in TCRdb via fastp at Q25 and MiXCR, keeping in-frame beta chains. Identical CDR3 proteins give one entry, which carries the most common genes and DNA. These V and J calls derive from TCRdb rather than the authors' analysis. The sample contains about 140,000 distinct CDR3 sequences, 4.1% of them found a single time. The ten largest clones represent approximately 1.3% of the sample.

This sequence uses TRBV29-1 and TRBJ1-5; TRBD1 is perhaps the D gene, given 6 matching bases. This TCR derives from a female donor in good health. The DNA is TGCAGCGTTATGCCCGCCCGGGACAAAAGCAATCAGCCCCAGCATTTT. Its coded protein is CSVMPARDKSNQPQHF.